The count of the clone carrying this T cell receptor (beta chain) is one. Antigen unknown. This sample is part of a study of cytomegalovirus exposure and HLA in healthy donors. Regarding the study as a whole: Looking again later, the authors saw that most CMV-associated TCR beta chains seemed HLA-restricted. Near-uniform donor sequencing depth was presumed by presence/absence analyses. It was only CMV serostatus that was available as immune exposure information.

A multiplex PCR was run with 60 Vbeta primers and 13 Jbeta primers. Sequencing was performed with immunoSEQ multiplex PCR; in TCRdb, only in-frame clones are kept and a portion is missing. The table records 100,000 or so clones, approximately 82% of them present only once. This CDR3 region has 14 residues. Trimming left V 5 bases short and J 3 bases short, with 11 bases between. Germline assignment: CDR1 MDHEN and CDR2 SYDVKM. This clonotype was sampled from a woman aged 18-29 years in good health and CMV-seronegative. The sequencing input was PBMCs. The chain has TRBV28 and TRBJ1-5; the D gene is possibly TRBD1 (6 bases). Here the CDR3 reads CASSTQGFNQPQHF. The CDR3 DNA is TGTGCCAGCAGTACACAGGGCTTCAATCAGCCCCAGCATTTT. Drawing the rest from reference TRBV28 and TRBJ1-5, the complete variable domain is DVKVTQSSRYLVKRTGEKVFLECVQDMDHENMFWYRQDPGLGLRLIYFSYDVKMKEKGDIPEGYSVSREKKERFSLILESASTNQTSMYLCASSTQGFNQPQHFGDGTRLSIL.